This paragraph covers one T cell receptor (beta chain) sequence. What it recognizes is unknown. The sample is drawn from a study of cytomegalovirus exposure and HLA in healthy donors. Study results and caveats: Among immune exposure information, only CMV serostatus was available. In vitro assays verified that a few CMV-associated chains recognized CMV antigens specifically.

Primers: 60 Vbeta forward and 13 Jbeta reverse. Profiling relied on immunoSEQ multiplex PCR, and the TCRdb table lists in-frame clones only, not all of them. The sample lists 120,000 to 150,000 clones; 79% were seen once. The CDR3 length is 15 residues. Looked up from germline, CDR1 is MNHNY and CDR2 is SVGAGI (reference sequence). V was shortened by 2 bases and J by 10 bases, with 20 bases between the two germline ends. The source material was PBMCs. The TCR was taken from a woman aged 40-49 years in good health and CMV-seropositive. V is TRBV6-6 and J is TRBJ1-1; D might be TRBD1 (5 bases). CDR3 region: CASSYPTEGTIVAFF. As DNA, the CDR3 is TGTGCCAGCAGTTACCCCACTGAGGGGACTATTGTAGCTTTCTTT.